Each of the 10 T cell receptor beta chains below was sequenced from the same sample in a study of T cell responses to AZD1222 COVID-19 vaccine. The data were produced by immunoSEQ multiplex PCR, yet TCRdb's version contains in-frame clones alone and is incomplete. The table has 150,000 to 200,000 clones, around 90% seen once. The sample was peripheral blood, taken 28 days after the second AZD1222 dose. Receptors originate from an adult who received the AZD1222 COVID-19 vaccine.

This chain connects TRBV18 to TRBJ2-1; 11 positions agree with TRBD2. V lost 5 bases, J lost 4 bases, and 4 bases stayed unmatched. The CDR3 runs 15 residues. The germline V gene has CDR1 KGHSH and CDR2 LQKENI. CDR3 bases: TGTGCCAGCTCAACACTAGCGGGAGCTTACAATGAGCAGTTCTTC. Protein sequence: CASSTLAGAYNEQFF.

The rearrangement joins TRBV19 to TRBJ1-2; 9 bases align to TRBD1. The CDR3 totals 12 residues. The germline V gene has CDR1 LNHDA and CDR2 SQIVND (reference sequence). V trimming: 9 bases; J trimming: 5 bases; junction bases outside the gene matches: 4. The CDR3 reads CASRDRAYGYTF. As DNA, the CDR3 is TGTGCCAGCCGGGACAGGGCTTATGGCTACACCTTC.

The gene calls are TRBV28 and TRBJ2-4, with 11 positions matching TRBD1. CDR3 length equals 13 residues. From germline, CDR1 is MDHEN and CDR2 SYDVKM. The V gene end was trimmed by 4 bases and the J gene end by 9 bases; junction bases not matched to a gene: 2. For the CDR3, the DNA is TGTGCCAGCAGTTCGGGACAGGGGGGCATTCAGTACTTC. Protein: CASSSGQGGIQYF.

The chain joins TRBV11-1 to TRBJ2-7, with TRBD2 identical over 9 bases. Trimming cost V 5 bases and J 3 bases; bases outside gene matches: 5. Germline-derived CDR1 and CDR2 are SGHAT and FQDESV (reference sequence). This CDR3 has 14 residues. CDR3 residues: CASSGSGSYYEQYF. In nucleotides, the CDR3 is TGTGCCAGCAGCGGTAGCGGGAGCTACTACGAGCAGTACTTC.

The rearrangement joins TRBV3-1 (or the pseudogene TRBV3-2) to TRBJ2-5, with 9 bases matching TRBD2. Germline V lookup: CDR1 LGHDT, CDR2 YNNKEL (reference sequence). The CDR3 is 16 amino acids. V shed 0 bases and J 3 bases; nucleotides not matched to a gene: 5. The CDR3, as DNA: TGTGCCAGCAGCCAAGACCTTAGCGGGGGTAAAGAGACCCAGTACTTC. The encoded protein is CASSQDLSGGKETQYF.

V gene TRBV2 combines with J gene TRBJ1-4, with a tentative D call TRBD1 (5 bases). The CDR3 covers 15 residues. Trimming left V 6 bases short and J 5 bases short, with 16 bases between. From germline, CDR1 is SNHLY and CDR2 FYNNEI. Here the CDR3 reads CASRLSMGGNEKLFF. The CDR3 DNA sequence: TGTGCCAGCAGGCTATCGATGGGGGGGAATGAAAAACTGTTTTTT.

The chain joins TRBV28 to TRBJ2-7; 9 nucleotides match TRBD2. Trimming cost V 5 bases and J 2 bases; bases outside gene matches: 4. CDR1 MDHEN and CDR2 SYDVKM come from the germline V gene. The CDR3 length is 14 residues. CDR3 nucleotide sequence: TGTGCCAGCAGTACTAGCGGGCACACCTACGAGCAGTACTTC. Translating gives CASSTSGHTYEQYF.

The CDR3 sequence is CASSPSSGGANVLTF. The CDR3 nucleotides are TGTGCCAGCAGTCCCTCTTCGGGTGGGGCCAACGTCCTGACTTTC. The chain joins TRBV28 to TRBJ2-6; D is uncertain. The CDR3 sequence is 15 residues long. Germline CDR1 and CDR2: MDHEN and SYDVKM. V was cut by 5 bases and J by 3 bases, with 11 bases left in between.

V usage is TRBV4-2 and J usage is TRBJ2-5; D gene unclear. The CDR3 is 12 amino acids. Per germline, CDR1 LGHNA and CDR2 YNFKEQ. Deletions cut 0 bases from V and 5 bases from J, with 4 bases between. The CDR3 bases are TGTGCCAGCAGCCAAGATTTTGAGACCCAGTACTTC. Translation: CASSQDFETQYF.

The chain has TRBV9 and TRBJ2-7; TRBD1 or TRBD2 may be the D gene (5 bases each). V lost 4 bases and J lost 0, with 14 bases in between. There are 15 residues in the CDR3. Germline V CDR1 and CDR2: SGDLS, YYNGEE. For the CDR3, the DNA is TGTGCCAGCAGCAGCCGGGACCTCGGCTCCTACGAGCAGTACTTC. Translation gives CASSSRDLGSYEQYF.